What follows describes a single T cell receptor beta chain. Its cognate antigen is unknown. The data stem from a study of OX40 agonist ivuxolimab in advanced cancers. Study-wide points: It was not determined which antigens were specifically recognized by the peripheral T cells that had undergone clonal expansion.

Germline V gene data show CDR1 as MGHRA and CDR2 as YSYEKL. This CDR3 has 13 residues. The germline V and J ends were trimmed by 2 bases and 2 bases, with 4 bases remaining between them. Assay used: immunoSEQ multiplex PCR; TCRdb lists only in-frame clones, some missing. In the table there are some 49,000 clones, 85% of which are singletons. Sample: CD4+ or CD8+ T cells sorted from blood, taken in a trial of the OX40 agonist ivuxolimab. The clonotype originates from an adult with an advanced solid tumor such as melanoma, head and neck, liver or kidney cancer. This sequence joins TRBV4-1 and TRBJ2-1, with D unclear. The chain's CDR3 is CASSQSTYNEQFF. Written as DNA, the CDR3 is TGCGCCAGCAGCCAAAGTACCTACAATGAGCAGTTCTTC.